The clone carrying this TCR beta chain occurred many times. Its antigen is currently unknown. The data were taken from a study of regulatory T cells in long-lasting Graves disease. For the study at large: The antithyroid drugs taken by newly diagnosed Graves' patients had been used for under 3 months.

CDR3 regions were amplified by Arm-PCR using iRepertoire HTBI primers to build TCR beta libraries. Original data processing: Across the samples, identification revealed just over 60 TRBV and around 13 TRBJ segments. TCRdb reprocessed the multiplex PCR reads via MiXCR and lists one record per CDR3 protein. The authors' filters were not applied to this entry. The sample yields some 250,000 distinct CDR3 sequences, 20% to 25% seen once. Findings and limits, study-wide: Accuracy may have been reduced by the small sample size.

In germline, CDR1 is ENHRY, CDR2 SYGVKD. Deletions cut 4 bases from V and 6 bases from J, with 7 bases between. This CDR3 is 11 amino acids long. Time point defined: newly diagnosed GD, antithyroid drugs for less than 3 months. PBMC RNA was the source of the TCR library. As a group, patients came from one endocrinology department in Xi'an, China. The sequence was obtained from a female donor with Graves disease. The rearrangement joins TRBV10-3 to TRBJ2-7, with D hard to call. The sequenced sample was peripheral blood mononuclear cells (PBMCs), obtained at new diagnosis, from a patient treated with antithyroid drugs. CDR3 sequence: CAISGVGEQYF. The CDR3 DNA reads as TGTGCCATCAGTGGGGTTGGCGAGCAGTACTTC.